This T cell receptor beta chain derives from a study of monozygotic twins with inflammatory bowel disease. The CDR3 is 13 amino acids. Per germline, CDR1 DFQATT and CDR2 SNEGSKA (reference sequence). Reprocessing the 5' RACE reads, TCRdb reports a single entry for every CDR3 protein and omits DNA. This sample's table has under 150,000 distinct CDR3 sequences. V and J are TRBV20-1 and TRBJ2-3; TCRdb's D call of TRBD1 is untestable without DNA. The sequence was collected from a human donor with ulcerative colitis or Crohn's disease, or a healthy co-twin of an affected twin (not recorded which). Material for sequencing was blood. CDR3 amino acids: CSARMTGLDTQYF.